The T cell receptor (beta chain) under discussion was sequenced for a study of cytomegalovirus exposure and HLA in healthy donors. At the level of the study: A preliminary data release comprised around 85 million unique TCRs obtained from HLA-typed donors. Whole-study results and caveats: The authors enumerated some 170 TCR beta chains as linked to cytomegalovirus. CMV antigen specificity was confirmed in vitro for a few CMV-associated chains. The classifier reportedly diagnosed cytomegalovirus status with high specificity and sensitivity.

V lost 6 bases and J lost 5; bases outside the gene matches: 12. The germline V gene encodes CDR1 SNHLY and CDR2 FYNNEI. The CDR3 loop spans 16 amino acids. The PCR was carried out with 60 Vbeta primers and 13 Jbeta primers. This table comes from immunoSEQ multiplex PCR, and its TCRdb copy is limited to in-frame clones, with some not included. The sample holds about 72,000 clones, roughly four fifths seen once. About this clone itself: What it binds is unknown.

Material: PBMCs. The chain links TRBV2 to TRBJ2-1; 8 bases fit TRBD2. The clonotype was recovered from a man younger than 35 in good health and CMV-seronegative. CDR3 in amino acids: CASRVLAGLENNEQFF. CDR3 DNA sequence: TGTGCCAGCAGAGTTCTAGCGGGCCTTGAGAACAATGAGCAGTTCTTC.